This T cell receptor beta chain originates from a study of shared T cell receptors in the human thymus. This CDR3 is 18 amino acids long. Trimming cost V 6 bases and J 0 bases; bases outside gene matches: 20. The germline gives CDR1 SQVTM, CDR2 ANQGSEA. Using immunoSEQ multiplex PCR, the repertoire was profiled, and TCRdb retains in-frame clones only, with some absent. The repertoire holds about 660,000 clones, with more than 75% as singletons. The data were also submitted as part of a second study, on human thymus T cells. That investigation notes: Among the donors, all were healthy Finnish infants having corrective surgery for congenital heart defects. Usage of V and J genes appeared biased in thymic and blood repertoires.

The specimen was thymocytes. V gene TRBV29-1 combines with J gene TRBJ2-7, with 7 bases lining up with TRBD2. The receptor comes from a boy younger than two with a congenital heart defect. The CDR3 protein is CSVLDIWIGGRSSYEQYF. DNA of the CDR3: TGCAGCGTCCTTGATATCTGGATTGGCGGGAGAAGCTCCTACGAGCAGTACTTC.